These T cell receptor beta chains were read from a single sample in a study of blood T cell repertoires in COVID-19. Assay used: immunoSEQ multiplex PCR; TCRdb lists only in-frame clones, some missing. The sample yields about 170,000 clones, about four fifths seen once. Source material: peripheral blood. The receptors were gathered from a woman older than 75 with active or convalescent COVID-19. CDR3s include the opening cysteine and the closing phenylalanine or tryptophan. The D gene is left open where the match is weak. For some rows the clone size is stated as once, few or many, or as a class when expanded; others skip it.

clone_size: .
v_call: TRBV3-1/TRBV3-2
j_call: TRBJ2-1
d_call: .
cdr3_nt: TGTGCCACGGGGACACCCTACAATGAGCAGTTCTTC
cdr3_aa: CATGTPYNEQFF

clone_size: .
v_call: TRBV6-5
j_call: TRBJ1-5
d_call: TRBD1
cdr3_nt: TGTGCCAGCAGTTACTCCACGGACAGGGGCCAGCCCCAGCATTTT
cdr3_aa: CASSYSTDRGQPQHF

clone_size: .
v_call: TRBV9
j_call: TRBJ2-1
d_call: TRBD2
cdr3_nt: TGTGCCAGCAGCTCCCGGGGACTAGCGGGAGGCCCCTCCTACAATGAGCAGTTCTTC
cdr3_aa: CASSSRGLAGGPSYNEQFF

clone_size: .
v_call: TRBV5-1
j_call: TRBJ2-6
d_call: TRBD1
cdr3_nt: TGCGCCAGCAGCACCACATGGGGGACAGAATCGTCCGGGGCCAACGTCCTGACTTTC
cdr3_aa: CASSTTWGTESSGANVLTF

clone_size: few
v_call: TRBV7-9
j_call: TRBJ1-2
d_call: TRBD1
cdr3_nt: TGTGCCAGCAGTGCTCGACAGGGCCATGGCTACACCTTC
cdr3_aa: CASSARQGHGYTF

clone_size: .
v_call: TRBV6-1
j_call: TRBJ2-6
d_call: TRBD2
cdr3_nt: TGTGCCAGCAGTGGACTAGCGGGAGTCCCTGGGGCCAACGTCCTGACTTTC
cdr3_aa: CASSGLAGVPGANVLTF

clone_size: few
v_call: TRBV5-1
j_call: TRBJ2-2
d_call: TRBD2
cdr3_nt: TGCGCCAGCAGCAAGACTAGCAGGAACACCGGGGAGCTGTTTTTT
cdr3_aa: CASSKTSRNTGELFF

clone_size: .
v_call: TRBV20-1
j_call: TRBJ2-3
d_call: TRBD2
cdr3_nt: TGCAGTGCTAGTGGGACTAGGGGAAACACAGATACGCAGTATTTT
cdr3_aa: CSASGTRGNTDTQYF

clone_size: .
v_call: TRBV5-4
j_call: TRBJ2-1
d_call: TRBD2
cdr3_nt: TGTGCCAGCAGCTCGAGGACTAGCTCCTACAATGAGCAGTTCTTC
cdr3_aa: CASSSRTSSYNEQFF

clone_size: .
v_call: TRBV7-8
j_call: TRBJ2-1
d_call: .
cdr3_nt: TGTGCCAGCAGCTCGAGAGGAAATGAGCAGTTCTTC
cdr3_aa: CASSSRGNEQFF

clone_size: once
v_call: TRBV27
j_call: TRBJ2-3
d_call: TRBD2
cdr3_nt: TGTGCCAGCAGTCACTCTAGCGGTTACACAGATACGCAGTATTTT
cdr3_aa: CASSHSSGYTDTQYF

clone_size: .
v_call: TRBV5-1
j_call: TRBJ2-3
d_call: .
cdr3_nt: TGCGCCAGCAGGGAGGGAGTGACAGATACGCAGTATTTT
cdr3_aa: CASREGVTDTQYF

clone_size: .
v_call: TRBV5-1
j_call: TRBJ2-1
d_call: .
cdr3_nt: TGCGCCAGCAGCTTCCTCGGGACTCCAAACCTCTACAATGAGCAGTTCTTC
cdr3_aa: CASSFLGTPNLYNEQFF

clone_size: .
v_call: TRBV28
j_call: TRBJ2-1
d_call: TRBD2
cdr3_nt: TGTGCCAGCAGCATACTAGCGGACTACAATGAGCAGTTCTTC
cdr3_aa: CASSILADYNEQFF

clone_size: once
v_call: TRBV19
j_call: TRBJ2-1
d_call: .
cdr3_nt: TGTGCCAGTAGTATTACGGCAGCGTCCAACTACTACAATGAGCAGTTCTTC
cdr3_aa: CASSITAASNYYNEQFF

clone_size: .
v_call: TRBV3-1/TRBV3-2
j_call: TRBJ1-2
d_call: .
cdr3_nt: TGTGCCAGCAGCCAAGACGACAGGAACGGCTACACCTTC
cdr3_aa: CASSQDDRNGYTF

clone_size: .
v_call: TRBV3-1/TRBV3-2
j_call: TRBJ2-1
d_call: TRBD2
cdr3_nt: TGTGCCAGCAGCCACGGGACTAGCGGTAACAATGAGCAGTTCTTC
cdr3_aa: CASSHGTSGNNEQFF

clone_size: .
v_call: TRBV24-1
j_call: TRBJ1-1
d_call: TRBD1
cdr3_nt: TGTGCCACCAGGGGGACAGGGCCGAACACTGAAGCTTTCTTT
cdr3_aa: CATRGTGPNTEAFF

clone_size: .
v_call: TRBV19
j_call: TRBJ2-7
d_call: .
cdr3_nt: TGTGCCAGTAGTATAACTCGCTCCTACGAGCAGTACTTC
cdr3_aa: CASSITRSYEQYF

clone_size: .
v_call: TRBV24-1
j_call: TRBJ2-3
d_call: TRBD1
cdr3_nt: TGTGCCACCAGTGACCAGGACAGGGGGATCGTAGATACGCAGTATTTT
cdr3_aa: CATSDQDRGIVDTQYF

clone_size: .
v_call: TRBV11-2
j_call: TRBJ2-7
d_call: TRBD2
cdr3_nt: TGTGCCAGCAGCTTTGTGGGGACTAGCGCTTCCTACGAGCAGTACTTC
cdr3_aa: CASSFVGTSASYEQYF

clone_size: .
v_call: TRBV24-1
j_call: TRBJ2-5
d_call: .
cdr3_nt: TGTGCCACCAGTGATTTGCCGCAGGGAGGTACAGAGACCCAGTACTTC
cdr3_aa: CATSDLPQGGTETQYF

clone_size: .
v_call: TRBV9
j_call: TRBJ2-6
d_call: .
cdr3_nt: TGTGCCAGCAGCCCCAGGTGGCCTCTGACAGCCTCTGGGGCCAACGTCCTGACTTTC
cdr3_aa: CASSPRWPLTASGANVLTF

clone_size: .
v_call: TRBV19
j_call: TRBJ1-4
d_call: .
cdr3_nt: TGTGCCAGTAGGCCACACATGGGGGCTGGGGAAAAACTGTTTTTT
cdr3_aa: CASRPHMGAGEKLFF